This TCR beta chain originates from a study of T cells after yellow fever vaccination. Study as a whole: Preparation used SMART-Seq v4 Ultra Low Input for the low-cell-number fractions.

Regarding this clonotype: The antigen is not known.

The study's findings and limits: FACS-sorted repertoires could contain abundant clonotypes contaminating from the bulk population.

Using its own MiXCR run on the 5' RACE reads, TCRdb lists one record per CDR3 protein. The sample carries around 320,000 distinct CDR3 sequences, 8.7% recorded once. This receptor was taken from a man younger than 35 who received the YFV17D yellow fever vaccine. Sequenced material: CD4+ T cells sorted from PBMCs, taken 5 days after the yellow fever booster vaccination.

CDR3 in DNA: TGTGCCAGCAGCCCTAGTCGTATGTCTGGAAACACCATATATTTT. This gives the protein CASSPSRMSGNTIYF. This chain links TRBV7-6 with TRBJ1-3; D is uncertain. CDR3 length equals 15 residues. Trimming took off 5 bases at V and 1 base at J, with 12 bases between the two ends. The germline V gene encodes CDR1 SGHVS and CDR2 FNYEAQ.